The 23 T cell receptor beta chains listed next were all sequenced from one sample in a study of identical twins. TCRdb reprocessed the 5' RACE reads via MiXCR and lists one record per CDR3 protein. The table lists 600,000 to 850,000 distinct CDR3 sequences, 15% to 20% of them singletons, with around 13% in the top ten. These sequences were also reported in another study, on T cells expressing NK-cell markers.

Input material: PBMCs. Receptors originate from a woman aged 18-35 years in good health.

The chain has TRBV19 and TRBJ1-2, with D hard to call. CDR1 is LNHDA, CDR2 SQIVND, per germline (reference sequence). This CDR3 region has 13 residues. The V end was cut by 7 bases, the J end by 2 bases, with 11 bases between. This CDR3 reads CASIRNGNYGYTF. The DNA for the CDR3 is TGTGCCAGTATTCGGAACGGGAACTATGGCTACACCTTC.

Many counts were recorded for this clonotype. The genes are TRBV4-3 and TRBJ2-4; D uncertain. Looked up from germline, CDR1 is LGHNA and CDR2 is YSLEER. This CDR3 is built from 15 residues. V was trimmed by 4 bases and J by 1 base, leaving 11 bases between them. CDR3 bases: TGCGCCAGCAGCCGTTCCAATACCGCCAAAAACATTCAGTACTTC. Translating gives CASSRSNTAKNIQYF.

This clonotype was picked up a small number of times. DNA of the CDR3: TGTGCCAGCAGTTACTCGAATCCAGGGACGGACGAGCAGTACTTC. It specifies CASSYSNPGTDEQYF. The chain joins TRBV6-5 to TRBJ2-7; the D call may be TRBD1 or TRBD2 (5 bases each). V lost 0 bases and J lost 5, with 14 bases in between. This CDR3 spans 15 amino acids. Germline lookup yields CDR1 MNHEY and CDR2 SVGAGI.

At least ten counts were recorded for this clonotype. The chain recombines TRBV20-1 with TRBJ2-1, with no clear D. Germline CDR1 DFQATT, CDR2 SNEGSKA (reference sequence). The germline V and J ends were trimmed by 0 bases and 7 bases, with 7 bases remaining between them. CDR3 length: 12 amino acids. CDR3 amino acids: CSARDLLNEQFF. CDR3 sequence (DNA): TGCAGTGCTAGAGATCTTTTAAATGAGCAGTTCTTC.

J is TRBJ2-5 and V is TRBV3-1; D not certain. Trimming removed 1 base at V and 5 bases at J, with 14 bases between. CDR1 is LGHDT and CDR2 is YNNKEL in the germline V gene (reference sequence). CDR3 size: 15 residues. The CDR3 DNA reads TGTGCCAGCAGCCAAGGGGCCAAGTTGGGGGAGACCCAGTACTTC. Translated, it gives CASSQGAKLGETQYF.

The chain is built from TRBV5-1 and TRBJ2-3, with 9 bases that match TRBD2. This CDR3 is built from 18 residues. V was clipped by 7 bases and J by 4 bases; unmatched bases: 19. CDR1 is SGHRS, CDR2 YFSETQ, per germline. The CDR3 here is CASADILAGRGWPDTQYF. The CDR3 region has the DNA TGCGCCAGCGCGGATATCCTAGCGGGGAGGGGATGGCCAGATACGCAGTATTTT.

The chain recombines TRBV25-1 with TRBJ2-3; D call uncertain. V lost 7 bases to trimming and J lost 2 bases, with 10 bases between them. The germline CDR1 and CDR2 sequences are MGHDK and SYGVNS. CDR3 length: 13 amino acids. The CDR3 is CASKGGITDTQYF. In DNA, the CDR3 is TGTGCCAGCAAGGGCGGAATCACAGATACGCAGTATTTT.

This chain connects TRBV6-5 to TRBJ2-2, with D uncertain. The CDR3 runs 12 residues. The V gene lost 7 bases and the J gene lost 6 bases, with 9 bases spanning the gap. Germline lookup yields CDR1 MNHEY and CDR2 SVGAGI. CDR3 sequence (DNA): TGTGCCAGCATGTATCACGCCGGGGAGCTGTTTTTT. Its translation is CASMYHAGELFF.

The chain joins TRBV7-2 to TRBJ2-7; D is unresolved. Germline CDR1 and CDR2: SGHTA and FQGNSA. The CDR3 runs 14 residues. The ends were cut back, 5 bases at V and 3 bases at J, with 14 bases in the middle. The CDR3: CASSRDRARYEQYF. DNA for the CDR3: TGTGCCAGCAGCCGCGATCGGGCCCGCTACGAGCAGTACTTC.

The chain is built from TRBV7-9 and TRBJ1-1; D remains ambiguous. The CDR3 loop spans 14 amino acids. Per germline, CDR1 SEHNR and CDR2 FQNEAQ (reference sequence). Trimming stripped 8 bases from V and 1 base from J, with 14 bases between. CDR3 coding DNA: TGTGCCAGCGCCTCCGAGGGAACGAACACTGAAGCTTTCTTT. This gives the protein CASASEGTNTEAFF.

J is TRBJ2-6 and V is TRBV5-1; possible D gene TRBD2, 5 bases. Looked up from germline, CDR1 is SGHRS and CDR2 is YFSETQ. Trimming took 1 base from V and 12 from J, leaving 17 bases between them. The CDR3 contains 15 residues. The CDR3 sequence: CASSLMGTGRGVLTF. The CDR3 coding sequence is TGCGCCAGCAGCTTGATGGGTACGGGAAGAGGCGTCCTGACTTTC.

This clonotype showed up just a few times. The rearrangement joins TRBV29-1 to TRBJ2-1; 7 positions match TRBD2. This CDR3 has 13 residues. In germline, CDR1 is SQVTM, CDR2 ANQGSEA. Germline trimming cut 7 bases from V and 8 bases from J; bases unmatched to any gene: 11. The CDR3 protein is CSGTPVAGDEQFF. The CDR3 DNA reads as TGCAGCGGTACCCCCGTTGCGGGAGATGAGCAGTTCTTC.

This clonotype showed up just a few times. This sequence joins TRBV3-1 and TRBJ2-1, with a tentative D call TRBD1 (5 bases). The CDR3 length is 17 residues. The V end was cut by 8 bases, the J end by 6 bases, with 26 bases between. The germline gives CDR1 LGHDT, CDR2 YNNKEL (reference sequence). CDR3 nucleotide sequence: TGTGCCAGCCGCAAGGGGCAGGGTGCGTCCGCTGTCAATGAGCAGTTCTTC. Amino acids: CASRKGQGASAVNEQFF.

A few counts support this clonotype. A read error is possible here, since a much larger clone lies one base away. The chain recombines TRBV5-1 with TRBJ2-3; 9 bases are shared with TRBD1. This CDR3 contains 14 residues. Germline V lookup: CDR1 SGHRS, CDR2 YFSETQ. V was clipped by 3 bases and J by 3 bases; unmatched bases: 2. The CDR3 DNA reads as TGCGCCAGCAGCTGGGGACAGGGAACAGATACGCAGTATTTT. Amino acids: CASSWGQGTDTQYF.

CDR3 DNA sequence: TGTGCCACCAGCAGGTCGGGACAGGGGGAAGAGACCCAGTACTTC. It specifies CATSRSGQGEETQYF. This chain uses TRBV15 with TRBJ2-5, with TRBD1 identical over 11 bases. Looked up from germline, CDR1 is LNHNV and CDR2 is YYDKDF (reference sequence). The CDR3 is 15 residues long. Trimming at V came to 3 bases and at J to 3 bases, leaving 3 bases not matched to a gene.

This chain links TRBV10-3 with TRBJ2-7; weak D call: TRBD1 (6 bases). The CDR3 has 13 residues. Germline CDR1 and CDR2: ENHRY and SYGVKD. Between the trimmed V and J ends, which lost 4 bases and 6 bases, there was a span of 13 bases. CDR3 in DNA: TGTGCCATCAGTGTGACACAGGGCTTCGAGCAGTACTTC. Its protein product is CAISVTQGFEQYF.

This clonotype was counted only a few times. The V call is TRBV6-1, the J call TRBJ1-2; no reliable D call. This CDR3 has 11 residues. Looked up from germline, CDR1 is MNHNS and CDR2 is SASEGT. Trimming took 6 bases from V and 5 from J, leaving 7 bases between them. CDR3 DNA: TGTGCCAGCAGGGTTGAGTATGGCTACACCTTC. It encodes CASRVEYGYTF.

This chain links TRBV30 with TRBJ2-7; the D is unclear. V gave up 1 base and J gave up 4 bases, with 5 bases separating them. The CDR3 loop spans 11 amino acids. CDR1 GTSNPN and CDR2 SVGIG come from the germline V gene (reference sequence). The CDR3 region has the DNA TGTGCCTGGAGTGCTTATTACGAGCAGTACTTC. As protein: CAWSAYYEQYF.

As to this clonotype: The CDR3 does not end in the conserved phenylalanine or tryptophan, so this is likely a read error. The DNA is left out, because the CDR3 cannot be placed on it with certainty; the CDR3 is given as TCRdb lists it. This chain connects TRBV5-6 to TRBJ2-1. The germline V gene encodes CDR1 SGHDT and CDR2 YYEEEE. The CDR3 has 13 amino acids, counting both end residues. The CDR3 spells CASSNSFLERRAI.

This chain links TRBV5-1 with TRBJ1-1; possible D gene TRBD1, 6 bases. V lost 0 bases to trimming and J lost 11 bases, with 14 bases between them. The CDR3 is 13 amino acids. The germline CDR1 and CDR2 sequences are SGHRS and YFSETQ. DNA of the CDR3: TGCGCCAGCAGCTTGGGCGGACAGCCCGTGGCTTTCTTT. It specifies CASSLGGQPVAFF.

V gene TRBV15 combines with J gene TRBJ2-4; perhaps TRBD1 as D (6 bases). V dropped 5 bases and J dropped 1 base, with 9 bases sitting between them. This CDR3 spans 14 amino acids. The germline gives CDR1 LNHNV, CDR2 YYDKDF (reference sequence). In nucleotides, the CDR3 is TGTGCCACCAGCGGGCAGGGGGCCAAAAACATTCAGTACTTC. Translating it yields CATSGQGAKNIQYF.

This chain connects TRBV12-3 or TRBV12-4 to TRBJ1-1; D perhaps matches TRBD1 (6 bases). Trimming took off 7 bases at V and 6 bases at J, with 15 bases between the two ends. The CDR3 covers 13 residues. CDR3: CASTKQGEAEAFF. CDR3 DNA: TGTGCCAGCACCAAACAGGGTGAGGCTGAAGCTTTCTTT.

This chain joins TRBV6-1 and TRBJ2-1; 8 nucleotides align to TRBD2. Germline lookup yields CDR1 MNHNS and CDR2 SASEGT. This CDR3 is built from 12 residues. With 8 bases clipped from V and 7 bases from J, the junction kept 4 bases outside the gene matches. CDR3 in amino acids: CASWSGGNEQFF. The CDR3, as DNA: TGTGCCAGCTGGTCGGGAGGGAATGAGCAGTTCTTC.